Listed below are T cell receptor beta chains from one sample, sequenced in a study of T cell repertoires in cytomegalovirus infection. No antigen has been assigned to these receptors. TCRdb passed the reads through MiXCR, listing each CDR3 protein once. The data hold about 120,000 distinct CDR3 sequences, with around 31% observed a single time. Source: CD8+ T cells from cultured PBMCs, taken from culture after CMV antigen stimulation. These receptor sequences come from a human donor in good health (CMV status not recorded). Some clones in this sample may be carry-over from other donors' samples. Both conserved end residues are part of each CDR3. The D gene is left open where the match is weak. Size tells how often a clone was seen (once, few, many) or the class of an expanded clone, and some rows leave it out.

j_call d_call clone_size v_call cdr3_nt cdr3_aa
TRBJ2-2 TRBD2 few TRBV18 TGTGCCAGCTCACCAGGAATCGCGGGGGACCTCACCGGGGAGCTGTTTTTT CASSPGIAGDLTGELFF
TRBJ1-2 . few TRBV28 TGTGCCAGCAGTTTATCATCCTGGGGGCGGGATGGCTACACCTTC CASSLSSWGRDGYTF
TRBJ2-1 . few TRBV7-3 TGTGCCAGCAGTCCCGACGGGTACAATGAGCAGTTCTTC CASSPDGYNEQFF
TRBJ2-7 . . TRBV7-9 TGTGCCAGCAGCCCCATACAGAGGTCCTACGAGCAGTACTTC CASSPIQRSYEQYF
TRBJ2-1 . . TRBV19 TGTGCCAGTAGTATGACAGGCCTTACTGGCAATGAGCAGTTCTTC CASSMTGLTGNEQFF
TRBJ1-6 . . TRBV5-5 TGTGCCAGCAGCTTGACTGGGGGAGCCTATAATTCACCCCTCCACTTT CASSLTGGAYNSPLHF
TRBJ1-5 . many TRBV19 TGTGCCAGTAGTATAGGGCCCAGCGTATACAATCAGCCCCAGCATTTT CASSIGPSVYNQPQHF
TRBJ2-7 TRBD2 . TRBV28 TGTGCCAGCAGTTTATGGGCCGGGACTAGCGGCTACGAGCAGTACTTC CASSLWAGTSGYEQYF
TRBJ1-3 TRBD1 . TRBV6-8 TGTGCCAGCAGTATACAGGGGGCGAAGGGAAACACCATATATTTT CASSIQGAKGNTIYF
TRBJ2-2 TRBD1 . TRBV2 TGTGCCAGCAGTGAAGCAGGGGGCGGCACCGGGGAGCTGTTTTTT CASSEAGGGTGELFF
TRBJ1-4 TRBD1 few TRBV28 TGTGCCAGCAGTTTCTTGGGACAGAATAATGAAAAACTGTTTTTT CASSFLGQNNEKLFF
TRBJ1-1 . . TRBV6-2/TRBV6-3 TGTGCCAGCAGTTACGCCACGACAGTCTTTCGGAACACTGAAGCTTTCTTT CASSYATTVFRNTEAFF
TRBJ2-4 TRBD2 . TRBV2 TGTGCCAGCAGTGAGTCTAGCGGGTCACACATTCAGTACTTC CASSESSGSHIQYF
TRBJ2-1 . . TRBV4-1 TGCGCCAGCAGCCATCGGGACGGTAGCCGTGTGATCGACAATGAGCAGTTCTTC CASSHRDGSRVIDNEQFF
TRBJ2-1 TRBD2 . TRBV5-6 TGTGCCAGCAGCTTGGGAGCGGGGGCCAACAATGAGCAGTTCTTC CASSLGAGANNEQFF
TRBJ1-5 TRBD1 few TRBV7-6 TGTGCCAGCAGCCGGACAGGGGAGAGGCAGCCCCAGCATTTT CASSRTGERQPQHF
TRBJ1-1 . few TRBV7-4 TGTGCCAGCAGCCCCGAGGGGACTGAAGCTTTCTTT CASSPEGTEAFF
TRBJ2-3 . . TRBV12-3/TRBV12-4 TGTGCCAGTACCGGGACCGAAACAGATACGCAGTATTTT CASTGTETDTQYF
TRBJ1-4 TRBD1 . TRBV7-8 TGTGCCAGCAGCCAAGGAGGGACAGGCAATGAAAAACTGTTTTTT CASSQGGTGNEKLFF
TRBJ1-1 . few TRBV5-6 TGTGCCAGCAGCTGGACGTGGGAAAACACTGAAGCTTTCTTT CASSWTWENTEAFF
TRBJ1-6 . . TRBV10-3 TGTGCCATCAGTGAAATTGCAGGGGCCCTAGAACCCCTCCACTTT CAISEIAGALEPLHF
TRBJ2-3 . . TRBV5-1 TGCGCCAGCAGCTTGTGGGCAGGAGGGTCAGATACGCAGTATTTT CASSLWAGGSDTQYF
TRBJ2-1 TRBD1 few TRBV5-8 TGTGCCAGCAGCGAACCGGGACAGGGGATAATTTTAAACTACAATGAGCAGTTCTTC CASSEPGQGIILNYNEQFF
TRBJ1-1 . . TRBV28 TGTGCCAGCAGTTTATCGGGGGGCGGGAGCACTGAAGCTTTCTTT CASSLSGGGSTEAFF
TRBJ2-2 TRBD2 . TRBV5-1 TGCGCCAGCCCCCTCTCGAGCGGGGGGACGAACACCGGGGAGCTGTTTTTT CASPLSSGGTNTGELFF
TRBJ1-1 TRBD1 once TRBV6-1 TGTGCCAGCAGTGAAGATGACAGGGCGAACACTGAAGCTTTCTTT CASSEDDRANTEAFF
TRBJ2-2 TRBD1 few TRBV7-2 TGTGCCAGCAGCACAACAGGGGAACCGGCCGGGGAGCTGTTTTTT CASSTTGEPAGELFF
TRBJ1-1 TRBD1 . TRBV5-1 TGCGCCAGCAGCCCGGACAGGAGGAACACTGAAGCTTTCTTT CASSPDRRNTEAFF
TRBJ2-7 . . TRBV7-9 TGTGCCAGCAGCTCCCTCACAGGGCTATACGAGCAGTACTTC CASSSLTGLYEQYF
TRBJ1-2 . . TRBV6-1 TGTGCCAGCAGTGAGCCTCTGGATGGCTATGGCTACACCTTC CASSEPLDGYGYTF
TRBJ2-7 . few TRBV7-2 TGTGCCAGCAGCCACGGGGCGAACTACGAGCAGTACTTC CASSHGANYEQYF
TRBJ2-7 TRBD1 few TRBV4-1 TGCGCCAGCAGCCAAGCGGCGGACAGGGGGATCCGGGACTTC CASSQAADRGIRDF
TRBJ1-1 . many TRBV7-2 TGTGCCAGCAGCTTAGGGACCCATAACACTGAAGCTTTCTTT CASSLGTHNTEAFF
TRBJ1-5 . many TRBV7-8 TGTGCCAGCAGCCCTCGGACGAACAATCAGCCCCAGCATTTT CASSPRTNNQPQHF
TRBJ1-1 . . TRBV4-1 TGCGCCAGCAGCCAAATCCTGACAGTAAACACTGAAGCTTTCTTT CASSQILTVNTEAFF
TRBJ2-1 TRBD2 . TRBV5-1 TGCGCCAGCAGCTTTATAGCGGGGGGCCGTAATGAGCAGTTCTTC CASSFIAGGRNEQFF
TRBJ2-1 . many TRBV7-9 TGTGCCAGCAGCTCGGAGGGACAGCAGCAGTTCTTC CASSSEGQQQFF
TRBJ2-3 . few TRBV6-2/TRBV6-3 TGTGCCAGCAGAACGGGGACACCGTCGGGCACAGATACGCAGTATTTT CASRTGTPSGTDTQYF
TRBJ1-1 . few TRBV6-1 TGTGCCAGCATCCCTCCCCGCGGTAACACTGAAGCTTTCTTT CASIPPRGNTEAFF
TRBJ2-1 . few TRBV12-3/TRBV12-4 TGTGCCAGCAGGAATAGTGACTCATACAATGAGCAGTTCTTC CASRNSDSYNEQFF
TRBJ2-2 . . TRBV4-3 TGCGCCAGCAGCCAGGACAGAAAAATGGCCGGGGAGCTGTTTTTT CASSQDRKMAGELFF